This T cell receptor (beta chain) emerged from a study of technical replicates of blood from a handful of donors (TCRdb year 2017). Library preparation was by the immunoSEQ multiplex PCR assay. The table was pulled from immuneACCESS by TCRdb, which kept in-frame rearrangements only. Such tables lose some clones; where checked, under half of the loss comes from unresolved V genes, and the rest has no known cause. Counted in this sample were about 62,000 clones; more than 75% of them appeared once. The ten largest account for roughly 4.8% of the sample. This clone has just a few counts. Its antigen is still unknown. One end of the junction varies from germline; a read error may be responsible. Taken from cysteine to phenylalanine, the CDR3 has 13 residues. Only the CDR3 part of the read is kept: 39 bases, read in frame from the first base. Reading the germline V gene gives CDR1 SNHLY and CDR2 FYNNEI.

The sample was PBMCs. The receptor was isolated from a human donor in good health. Some clones in this sample may be carry-over from other donors' samples. In this chain, TRBV2 is recombined with TRBJ2-7; perhaps TRBD2 is the D gene, with 6 bases matching. The CDR3 reads as follows: CASREAGPYEQYF. DNA sequence: TGTGCCAGCAGGGAAGCGGGCCCTTACGAGCAGTACTTC. With all but the CDR3 taken from the reference TRBV2 and TRBJ2-7 genes, the full variable domain is: EPEVTQTPSHQVTQMGQEVILRCVPISNHLYFYWYRQILGQKVEFLVSFYNNEISEKSEIFDDQFSVERPDGSNFTLKIRSTKLEDSAMYFCASREAGPYEQYFGPGTRLTVT.